These 9 T cell receptor beta chains came from one sample sequenced in a study of OX40 agonist ivuxolimab in advanced cancers. Generated by immunoSEQ multiplex PCR, the TCRdb table keeps only in-frame clones and is missing some. The profile shows about 62,000 clones, approximately 79% of them singletons. The input for sequencing was CD4+ or CD8+ T cells sorted from blood, taken in a trial of the OX40 agonist ivuxolimab. The receptors shown here come from an adult with an advanced solid tumor such as melanoma, head and neck, liver or kidney cancer.

This chain links TRBV18 with TRBJ1-1; D not resolved. Trimming pared 3 bases from V and 1 base from J, leaving 6 bases between. The CDR3 extends over 13 amino acids. Germline assignment: CDR1 KGHSH and CDR2 LQKENI. The CDR3 region has the DNA TGTGCCAGCTCACCGGATCCGAACACTGAAGCTTTCTTT. It specifies CASSPDPNTEAFF.

This chain connects TRBV4-3 to TRBJ2-2; D unresolved. Germline CDR1 is LGHNA and CDR2 is YSLEER. This CDR3 comprises 15 residues. V was trimmed by 1 base and J by 2 bases, leaving 8 bases between them. CDR3: CASSQGPGNTGELFF. CDR3 coding DNA: TGCGCCAGCAGCCAAGGGCCCGGCAACACCGGGGAGCTGTTTTTT.

The gene calls are TRBV11-3 and TRBJ2-3; D not resolved. V gave up 3 bases and J gave up 2 bases, with 9 bases separating them. The germline CDR1 and CDR2 sequences are SGHNT and YENEEA. This CDR3 has 14 amino acids. The CDR3 DNA follows: TGTGCCAGCAGCTTGGATTGGTTCACAGATACGCAGTATTTT. The encoded protein is CASSLDWFTDTQYF.

The rearrangement joins TRBV5-4 to TRBJ2-3; D not resolved. V gave up 2 bases and J gave up 4 bases, with 5 bases separating them. Germline V CDR1 and CDR2: SGHNT, YYREEE (reference sequence). This CDR3 has 12 residues. The CDR3 reads CASSFPADTQYF. In nucleotides, the CDR3 is TGTGCCAGCAGCTTTCCAGCAGATACGCAGTATTTT.

This sequence joins TRBV13 and TRBJ2-2; 9 nucleotides match TRBD2. Trimming took 6 bases from V and 1 from J; bases not matched to a gene: 3. Germline V lookup: CDR1 PRHDT, CDR2 FYEKMQ (reference sequence). This CDR3 contains 15 residues. CDR3 in amino acids: CASSGGRENTGELFF. For the CDR3, the DNA is TGTGCCAGCAGTGGCGGGAGGGAGAACACCGGGGAGCTGTTTTTT.

With respect to this clone: The same CDR3 can be traced to other DNA sequences in this sample. The chain is built from TRBV6-6 and TRBJ2-7; D is uncertain. V lost 0 bases to trimming and J lost 3 bases, with 6 bases between them. Germline CDR1 MNHNY, CDR2 SVGAGI (reference sequence). The CDR3 sequence is 13 residues long. CDR3: CASSYSGSYEQYF. In DNA form, the CDR3 reads TGTGCCAGCAGTTACTCGGGCAGCTACGAGCAGTACTTC.

This clone was seen more than once but under ten times. This chain joins TRBV4-2 and TRBJ2-7; D gene unclear. V lost 2 bases, J lost 3 bases, and 11 bases lay in between. This CDR3 is built from 14 residues. Germline CDR1 is LGHNA and CDR2 is YNFKEQ. The CDR3 loop is CASSQRANNYEQYF. The DNA for the CDR3 is TGTGCCAGCAGCCAAAGGGCGAACAACTACGAGCAGTACTTC.

This clone was seen more than once but under ten times. The rearrangement links TRBV5-1 to TRBJ2-1; the match to TRBD1 covers 10 bases. With 2 bases clipped from V and 6 bases from J, the junction kept 5 bases outside the gene matches. The CDR3 is 15 residues long. Germline lookup yields CDR1 SGHRS and CDR2 YFSETQ. The CDR3 nucleotides are TGCGCCAGCAGCTTTGGACAGGGGGACTCCAATGAGCAGTTCTTC. It encodes CASSFGQGDSNEQFF.

V is TRBV7-2 and J is TRBJ2-1; D unclear. CDR3 size: 12 residues. Trimming shortened V by 3 bases and J by 7 bases, and 7 bases separated the two germline ends. CDR1 is SGHTA and CDR2 is FQGNSA in the germline V gene. CDR3 bases: TGTGCCAGCAGCTTTATTCAGAATGAGCAGTTCTTC. Translated: CASSFIQNEQFF. The full variable domain, with the rest looked up from reference TRBV7-2 and TRBJ2-1, is GAGVSQSPSNKVTEKGKDVELRCDPISGHTALYWYRQSLGQGLEFLIYFQGNSAPDKSGLPSDRFSAERTGGSVSTLTIQRTQQEDSAVYLCASSFIQNEQFFGPGTRLTVL.